This T cell receptor beta chain is drawn from a study of long-term antiretroviral therapy in people with HIV. Germline trimming cut 5 bases from V and 6 bases from J; bases unmatched to any gene: 11. The CDR3 extends over 17 amino acids. CDR1 and CDR2 (germline): SEHNR, FQNEAQ (reference sequence). immunoSEQ v3.0 was run at survey level. Clones were sequenced by immunoSEQ multiplex PCR, and TCRdb holds only the in-frame ones, with some missing. This sample yields approximately 21,000 clones, of which roughly three quarters are seen a single time; approximately 9.3% belongs to the top ten. V and J are TRBV7-9 and TRBJ2-1; 12 bases align to TRBD2. The clonotype comes from a man between 18 and 35 years old with HIV. The sample consisted of unsorted PBMCs, taken 0.5 years before starting antiretroviral therapy. CDR3 in DNA: TGTGCCAGCAGCCCGAGACTAGCGGGGGACCTCGGCAATGAGCAGTTCTTC. This encodes CASSPRLAGDLGNEQFF.